These T cell receptor beta chains were read from a single sample in a study of graft-versus-host responses after intestinal transplantation. These receptors have no identified antigens. Libraries were prepared by immunoSEQ multiplex PCR; TCRdb keeps only in-frame clonotypes and omits some of them. The data hold tens of thousands of clones, with around 95% observed a single time. Sequenced material: unstimulated CD8+ T cells sorted from spleen or lymph node cells, taken before transplant. The receptors here all came from a human donor who was the organ donor for an intestinal transplant. The conserved cysteine and the conserved F or W are not part of the CDR3 here. The size of a clone is reported for some rows only, either as once, few or many, or as a class for expanded clones.

v_call	clone_size	j_call	cdr3_aa
TRBV28	once	TRBJ1-2	ASSLGTGLKVNYGYT
TRBV6-5	.	TRBJ1-4	ASSFATNEKLF
TRBV9	once	TRBJ2-3	ATLPLGDTDTQY
TRBV21-1	few	TRBJ2-4	ASSKSTGVSKNIQY
TRBV29-1	once	TRBJ2-7	SVEGSGSYEQY
TRBV9	.	TRBJ1-3	ASSPPRGQEGNTIY
TRBV7-2	.	TRBJ1-5	ASSLATGFNQPQH
TRBV29-1	.	TRBJ1-1	SVDYGSGEAF
TRBV4-2	.	TRBJ2-3	ASSQDPADTQY
TRBV6-5	.	TRBJ1-1	ASSYAGAPIEAF
TRBV6-5	once	TRBJ1-1	ASSYDGQDKAF
TRBV29-1	.	TRBJ2-3	SVAFQQGSTDTQY
TRBV11-3	.	TRBJ2-7	ASSPGGQTIYYEQY
TRBV10-3	.	TRBJ2-7	AISEGYEQY
TRBV7-6	once	TRBJ2-2	ASSLLYTGELF
TRBV4-3	.	TRBJ2-2	ASSQVPGSDTGELF
TRBV6-6	.	TRBJ1-1	ASSYGEGEQTEAF
TRBV9	.	TRBJ2-7	ASSHTPTADSYEQY
TRBV29-1	.	TRBJ2-3	SVTLRGTDTQY
TRBV4-3	.	TRBJ2-2	ASSQAYQATSTGELF
TRBV28	.	TRBJ2-5	ASTEGGLIQETQY
TRBV19	.	TRBJ2-6	ASSIQGSGANVLT
TRBV7-2	.	TRBJ2-7	ASSLEGQGNSYEQY
TRBV2	.	TRBJ2-7	ASSPWGEQY
TRBV27	.	TRBJ1-2	ASSRTGSDGYT
TRBV7-9	.	TRBJ2-7	ASSHDGYEQY
TRBV7-6	.	TRBJ2-5	ASSLGDSHEETQY
TRBV11-1	.	TRBJ2-1	ASSPLDGLSTYNEQF
TRBV28	.	TRBJ2-1	ASSSRPRTSGGAGEQF
TRBV27	.	TRBJ2-7	ASSNSRSQY
TRBV25-1	.	TRBJ2-3	ASSGWSPVPDTQY
TRBV6-1	.	TRBJ1-5	ASSENRESGNQPQH
TRBV28	.	TRBJ2-1	ASNTSPGRAPPVPNNEQF
TRBV28	.	TRBJ1-1	ASSTIRGTIQNTEAF
TRBV9	.	TRBJ1-1	ASSVGPGTEAF
TRBV4-2	.	TRBJ2-3	ASSQGPDTQY
TRBV19	once	TRBJ1-6	ASSPSGSYNSPLH
TRBV28	.	TRBJ2-5	ASATSGAGETQY
TRBV30	.	TRBJ1-2	AWSVGTGEYGYT
TRBV7-2	.	TRBJ2-5	ASSPSFGAGEETQY
TRBV13	.	TRBJ2-3	ASSLGLSGGPLTDTQY
TRBV7-6	.	TRBJ2-1	ASSLASGGPHNEQF
TRBV27	.	TRBJ2-7	ASRQGQGAYEQY
TRBV30	.	TRBJ2-7	AWSVPEQGNSYEQY
TRBV29-1	.	TRBJ1-2	SVAQGNYGYT
TRBV2	.	TRBJ1-2	ASSSSPYGYT
TRBV28	.	TRBJ1-3	ASSLRGDFIGNTIY
TRBV7-6	.	TRBJ2-3	ASSLPGLAGVTDTQY